This passage covers 22 T cell receptor beta chains from one sample sequenced in a study of blood T cell repertoires in COVID-19. Sequencing was performed with immunoSEQ multiplex PCR; in TCRdb, only in-frame clones are kept and a portion is missing. The sample records some 240,000 clones, around 87% being singletons. Material: peripheral blood. The receptors derive from a woman aged 55-69 years with COVID-19, enrolled during active disease.

Notes on this clone: The CDR3 carries no conserved terminal phenylalanine or tryptophan, so it likely arises from a read error. The DNA is left out, because the CDR3 cannot be placed on it with certainty; the CDR3 is given as TCRdb lists it. The rearrangement links TRBV4-2 to TRBJ2-7; the DNA was not compared with TRBD1, the D call given in the table. CDR1 is LGHNA and CDR2 is YNFKEQ in the germline V gene. The CDR3 spans 14 residues, counting both ends. CDR3 sequence reads: CASSQEEGAKVAES.

This clone was seen a handful of times. The chain couples TRBV7-9 to TRBJ1-5; TRBD1 aligns across 10 bases. J lost 2 bases, V lost 4 bases, and 2 bases had no gene match. The CDR3 is 15 amino acids. The germline V gene encodes CDR1 SEHNR and CDR2 FQNEAQ (reference sequence). The CDR3 DNA follows: TGTGCCAGCAGCTCCGGGACAGGGGGCAATCAGCCCCAGCATTTT. Translation: CASSSGTGGNQPQHF.

V gene TRBV19 combines with J gene TRBJ1-5; TRBD1 might be the D (6 bases). The V gene lost 11 bases and the J gene lost 2 bases, with 13 bases spanning the gap. The CDR3 is 13 residues long. Germline V lookup: CDR1 LNHDA, CDR2 SQIVND (reference sequence). CDR3 nucleotides: TGTGCCTCCGGGGGGGGCGGCAATCAGCCCCAGCATTTT. This encodes CASGGGGNQPQHF.

J is TRBJ1-1 and V is TRBV25-1; TRBD1 aligns across 10 bases. The ends lost 1 base at V and 5 bases at J; junction bases unmatched: 13. CDR3 length equals 18 residues. Germline V gene data show CDR1 as MGHDK and CDR2 as SYGVNS. CDR3 loop: CASSEWTGGKGMGTEAFF. Written as DNA, the CDR3 is TGTGCCAGCAGTGAATGGACAGGGGGTAAGGGAATGGGTACTGAAGCTTTCTTT.

The chain uses TRBV5-1 and TRBJ2-7; 9 bases align to TRBD1. This CDR3 is 13 amino acids long. Trimming removed 3 bases from V and 5 bases from J; junction bases left unmatched: 3. CDR1 is SGHRS, CDR2 YFSETQ, per germline. As DNA, the CDR3 is TGCGCCAGCAGCTACTGGACAGGGGACGAGCAGTACTTC. Amino acid sequence: CASSYWTGDEQYF.

This clone has only one observation. The rearrangement joins TRBV19 to TRBJ1-4; 9 bases are shared with TRBD1. The germline CDR1 and CDR2 sequences are LNHDA and SQIVND (reference sequence). V shed 5 bases, J shed 6 bases, and the junction held 4 bases outside the gene matches. The CDR3 has 14 amino acids. The CDR3 sequence is CASSSGQGYEKLFF. CDR3 nucleotide sequence: TGTGCCAGTAGTTCGGGACAGGGTTATGAAAAACTGTTTTTT.

The chain has TRBV27 and TRBJ1-2; D may be TRBD1 (6 bases). CDR3 length equals 15 residues. V was cut by 4 bases and J by 7 bases, with 19 bases left in between. The V gene's germline CDR1 is MNHEY and CDR2 SMNVEV (reference sequence). Here the CDR3 reads CASSSRQVLQGGYTF. CDR3 nucleotides: TGTGCCAGCAGTTCAAGACAGGTTCTTCAGGGTGGCTACACCTTC.

This clone occurred once. This sequence joins TRBV3-1 (or the pseudogene TRBV3-2) and TRBJ2-7; tentatively, D is TRBD1 (6 bases). The CDR3 spans 15 residues. V was shortened by 3 bases and J by 1 base, with 13 bases between the two germline ends. Germline V CDR1 and CDR2: LGHDT, YNNKEL (reference sequence). The DNA for the CDR3 is TGTGCCAGCAGCCAGGGTGGCAGGGGATCCTACGAGCAGTACTTC. Translation: CASSQGGRGSYEQYF.

V and J are TRBV13 and TRBJ2-5; 9 positions agree with TRBD2. Germline loops: CDR1 PRHDT, CDR2 FYEKMQ (reference sequence). The CDR3 spans 14 residues. V gave up 6 bases and J gave up 6 bases; unmatched junction bases: 8. CDR3: CASSPRGGLKTQYF. The CDR3 nucleotides read TGTGCCAGCAGTCCGCGGGGGGGTTTAAAGACCCAGTACTTC.

The rearrangement joins TRBV18 to TRBJ2-7, with 8 positions matching TRBD2. The CDR3 length is 12 residues. From germline, CDR1 is KGHSH and CDR2 LQKENI. V lost 3 bases, J lost 6 bases, and 1 base stayed unmatched. The CDR3 spells CASSPAGGEQYF. CDR3 DNA sequence: TGTGCCAGCTCACCGGCGGGGGGCGAGCAGTACTTC.

The V and J genes are TRBV7-2 and TRBJ1-3; D unresolved. Germline V gene data show CDR1 as SGHTA and CDR2 as FQGNSA. V lost 4 bases and J lost 3, with 7 bases in between. The CDR3 contains 13 residues. The CDR3 DNA sequence: TGTGCCAGCAGCTCTCGGGGTGGAAACACCATATATTTT. Residues: CASSSRGGNTIYF.

The CDR3 loop reads CASSQASIAVETQYF. The CDR3 region has the DNA TGTGCCAGCAGCCAAGCTTCGATAGCGGTGGAGACCCAGTACTTC. The genes are TRBV3-1 (or the pseudogene TRBV3-2) and TRBJ2-5; possibly TRBD2 for D (6 bases). V lost 1 base and J lost 5, with 14 bases in between. Germline loops: CDR1 LGHDT, CDR2 YNNKEL (reference sequence). This CDR3 is 15 amino acids long.

The chain recombines TRBV18 with TRBJ2-1, with a weak D call TRBD1 (6 bases). The CDR3 is 12 amino acids. V was trimmed by 3 bases and J by 9 bases, leaving 9 bases between them. CDR1 and CDR2 (germline): KGHSH, LQKENI. Written as DNA, the CDR3 is TGTGCCAGCTCACCGGACAGATTTGAGCAGTTCTTC. As protein: CASSPDRFEQFF.

The rearrangement uses TRBV6-2 or TRBV6-3 and TRBJ2-1; 11 bases align to TRBD1. Trimming at V came to 5 bases and at J to 4 bases, leaving 10 bases not matched to a gene. The CDR3 extends over 17 amino acids. Per germline, CDR1 MNHEY and CDR2 SVGEGT. The chain's CDR3 is CASSKHAGTGGYNEQFF. The CDR3 DNA reads as TGTGCCAGCAGTAAACATGCCGGGACAGGGGGTTACAATGAGCAGTTCTTC.

The chain has TRBV11-3 and TRBJ2-1, with D tentatively TRBD1 (8 bases). The ends were cut back, 5 bases at V and 8 bases at J, with 16 bases in the middle. This CDR3 comprises 14 residues. Germline V gives CDR1 SGHNT, CDR2 YENEEA. This CDR3 is CASSIRTGRDEQFF. The CDR3, as DNA: TGTGCCAGCAGCATCAGGACAGGGAGGGATGAGCAGTTCTTC.

The CDR3 region has the DNA TGTGCCACCAGCAGAGTCGGTTTGGGGGGCTATGGCTACACCTTC. The encoded protein is CATSRVGLGGYGYTF. The chain is built from TRBV15 and TRBJ1-2; possibly TRBD1 for D (5 bases). V dropped 1 base and J dropped 4 bases, with 13 bases sitting between them. CDR1 is LNHNV, CDR2 YYDKDF, per germline (reference sequence). The length of the CDR3 is 15 residues.

This clone was recorded a few times. This chain uses TRBV27 with TRBJ2-7; D uncertain. The CDR3 contains 13 residues. Germline V gene data show CDR1 as MNHEY and CDR2 as SMNVEV (reference sequence). Trimming shortened V by 5 bases and J by 1 base, and 9 bases separated the two germline ends. CDR3 sequence reads: CASSVHSSYEQYF. As DNA, the CDR3 is TGTGCCAGCAGTGTCCACTCTTCCTACGAGCAGTACTTC.

This sequence joins TRBV6-6 and TRBJ2-2; 9 bases fit TRBD2. The CDR3 consists of 15 residues. The ends lost 7 bases at V and 1 base at J; junction bases unmatched: 4. The germline CDR1 and CDR2 sequences are MNHNY and SVGAGI (reference sequence). The CDR3 sequence: CASTQRGVNTGELFF. CDR3 sequence (DNA): TGTGCCAGCACCCAGCGGGGGGTGAACACCGGGGAGCTGTTTTTT.

The V gene is TRBV6-2 or TRBV6-3, the J gene TRBJ1-4, with D possibly TRBD1 on 6 matching bases. V lost 6 bases and J 6 bases, leaving 29 bases between the germline ends. Germline CDR1 and CDR2: MNHEY and SVGEGT. The CDR3 runs 19 residues. The CDR3 bases are TGTGCCAGCAGCCGACCTACGGGGGCCCGCAGGGGAGGGGATGAAAAACTGTTTTTT. It encodes CASSRPTGARRGGDEKLFF.

The chain joins TRBV6-5 to TRBJ1-1; D is ambiguous. The V gene's germline CDR1 is MNHEY and CDR2 SVGAGI. The CDR3 is 14 residues long. Trimming pared 2 bases from V and 4 bases from J, leaving 11 bases between. The CDR3 protein is CASSYDMAGTEAFF. The CDR3 region has the DNA TGTGCCAGCAGTTACGACATGGCAGGCACTGAAGCTTTCTTT.

As to this clone: The junction departs from germline at one end; a sequencing error may be responsible. The chain combines TRBV6-4 with TRBJ2-5; 7 nucleotides align to TRBD1. The CDR3 sequence is 10 residues long. CDR1 is MRHNA, CDR2 SNTAGT, per germline. CDR3: CASSRDSRDF. CDR3 nucleotide sequence: TGTGCCAGCAGCCGGGACAGCCGCGACTTC.

This clone appeared a single time. The gene calls are TRBV7-3 and TRBJ2-6; weak D call: TRBD2 (5 bases). Trimming left V 5 bases short and J 11 bases short, with 13 bases between. This CDR3 contains 13 residues. The germline V gene has CDR1 SGHTA and CDR2 FQGTGA. The CDR3 region is CASSPLPGDVLTF. CDR3 sequence (DNA): TGTGCCAGCAGCCCCCTCCCCGGGGACGTCCTGACTTTC.